What follows are 5 T cell receptor beta chains derived from one specimen sequenced in a study of cytomegalovirus exposure and HLA in healthy donors. The PCR contained 60 Vbeta and 13 Jbeta primers. Only in-frame clones appear in the TCRdb table, and some are missing; sequencing was by immunoSEQ multiplex PCR. Listed are around 110,000 clones; roughly 3.5% falls within the top ten. Sequenced input: PBMCs. The receptors derive from a man aged 25-45 years in good health and CMV-seronegative.

V is TRBV5-1 and J is TRBJ2-7; D is possibly TRBD1 (7 bases). The CDR3 has 14 amino acids. Germline V gene data show CDR1 as SGHRS and CDR2 as YFSETQ. Trimming shortened V by 0 bases and J by 5 bases, and 12 bases separated the two germline ends. Written as DNA, the CDR3 is TGCGCCAGCAGCTTGGTAGGCAGGGGGGACGAGCAGTACTTC. This encodes CASSLVGRGDEQYF.

The rearrangement links TRBV29-1 to TRBJ2-5; TRBD2 matches at 7 bases. The V gene end was trimmed by 6 bases and the J gene end by 5 bases; junction bases not matched to a gene: 15. The CDR3 spans 15 residues. Germline V lookup: CDR1 SQVTM, CDR2 ANQGSEA. The CDR3 reads CSVPRAGSEEETQYF. As DNA, the CDR3 is TGCAGCGTCCCCAGAGCGGGGTCCGAGGAGGAGACCCAGTACTTC.

The V gene is TRBV4-3, the J gene TRBJ1-1; D unclear. The CDR3 is made up of 14 amino acids. Per the germline V gene, CDR1 is LGHNA and CDR2 is YSLEER. V gave up 2 bases and J gave up 1 base, with 8 bases separating them. The DNA for the CDR3 is TGCGCCAGCAGCCAAATCAGTCAGAACACTGAAGCTTTCTTT. Residues: CASSQISQNTEAFF.

The chain recombines TRBV19 with TRBJ1-2, with a weak D call TRBD1 (5 bases). V dropped 5 bases and J dropped 4 bases, with 11 bases sitting between them. The CDR3 extends over 13 amino acids. Germline V lookup: CDR1 LNHDA, CDR2 SQIVND (reference sequence). CDR3 region: CASSDPGGYGYTF. The CDR3 DNA sequence: TGTGCCAGTAGTGACCCGGGGGGCTATGGCTACACCTTC.

The chain is built from TRBV5-6 and TRBJ2-7, with 7 positions matching TRBD1. The CDR3 extends over 13 amino acids. V lost 4 bases, J lost 4 bases, and 5 bases stayed unmatched. Germline CDR1 is SGHDT and CDR2 is YYEEEE. In nucleotides, the CDR3 is TGTGCCAGCAGCGACAGGGTAACATACGAGCAGTACTTC. Its protein is CASSDRVTYEQYF. The full variable domain, its missing parts supplied by reference TRBV5-6 and TRBJ2-7, is DAGVTQSPTHLIKTRGQQVTLRCSPKSGHDTVSWYQQALGQGPQFIFQYYEEEERQRGNFPDRFSGHQFPNYSSELNVNALLLGDSALYLCASSDRVTYEQYFGPGTRLTVT.